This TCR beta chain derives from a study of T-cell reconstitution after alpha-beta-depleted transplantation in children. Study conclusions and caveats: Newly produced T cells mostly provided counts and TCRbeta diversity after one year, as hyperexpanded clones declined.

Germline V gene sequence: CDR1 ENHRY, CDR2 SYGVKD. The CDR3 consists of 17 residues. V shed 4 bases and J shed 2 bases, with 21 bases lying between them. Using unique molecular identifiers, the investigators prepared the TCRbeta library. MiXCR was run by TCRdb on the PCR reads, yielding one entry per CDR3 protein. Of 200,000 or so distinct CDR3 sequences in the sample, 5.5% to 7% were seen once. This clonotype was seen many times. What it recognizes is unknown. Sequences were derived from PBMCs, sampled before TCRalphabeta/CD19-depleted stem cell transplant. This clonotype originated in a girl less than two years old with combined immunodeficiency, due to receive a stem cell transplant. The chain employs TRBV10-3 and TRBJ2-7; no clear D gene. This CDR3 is CAISGGDLGRSTYEQYF. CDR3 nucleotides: TGTGCCATCAGTGGCGGCGATCTCGGACGCTCTACCTACGAGCAGTACTTC.